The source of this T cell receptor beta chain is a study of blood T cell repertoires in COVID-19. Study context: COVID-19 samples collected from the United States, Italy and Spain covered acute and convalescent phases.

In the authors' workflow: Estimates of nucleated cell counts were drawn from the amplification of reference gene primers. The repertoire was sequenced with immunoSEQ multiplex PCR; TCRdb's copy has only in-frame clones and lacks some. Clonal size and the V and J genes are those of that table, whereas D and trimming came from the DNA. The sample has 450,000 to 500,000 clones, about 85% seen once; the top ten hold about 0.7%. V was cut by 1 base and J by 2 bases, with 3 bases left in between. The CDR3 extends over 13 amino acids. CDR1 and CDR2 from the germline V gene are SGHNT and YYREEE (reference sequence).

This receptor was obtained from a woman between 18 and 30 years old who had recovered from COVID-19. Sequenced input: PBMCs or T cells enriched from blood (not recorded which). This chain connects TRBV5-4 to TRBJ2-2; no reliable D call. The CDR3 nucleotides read TGTGCCAGCAGCTTGCGTAACACCGGGGAGCTGTTTTTT. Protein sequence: CASSLRNTGELFF.